Described below is a single TCR beta chain sequence and its context. Antigen: not known. Preparation of TCR beta libraries was done by quantitative 5'-RACE with molecular barcodes. In TCRdb, the 5' RACE reads were re-called with MiXCR into one record per CDR3 protein. The data hold 300,000 to 350,000 distinct CDR3 sequences, with roughly 14% observed a single time. The CDR3 contains 15 residues. Looked up from germline, CDR1 is SNHLY and CDR2 is FYNNEI. V lost 4 bases and J lost 4; bases outside the gene matches: 3. These data belong to a study of CD8 T cells in ankylosing spondylitis. Study observations and caveats: Enrichment of disease-linked clones was reportedly significant in matched ankylosing spondylitis synovial fluid. Some motif variants were previously reported in reactive arthritis synovial fluid and blood. Apparently characteristic of ankylosing spondylitis blood was a TCR beta motif (about 8 highly homologous variants).

Sequences were obtained from blood, either unsorted or a sorted T cell fraction (not recorded which). The J gene is TRBJ1-5, the V gene TRBV2; 11 bases align to TRBD1. The TCR was taken from a male donor with ankylosing spondylitis or in good health (not recorded which). The CDR3 spells CASSGTGGGNQPQHF. The CDR3 DNA sequence: TGTGCCAGCAGTGGGACAGGGGGCGGGAATCAGCCCCAGCATTTT.